The T cell receptor (beta chain) described here comes from a study of cytomegalovirus exposure and HLA in healthy donors. Repertoires were generated with immunoSEQ multiplex PCR, while TCRdb's copy carries only in-frame clones and drops some. The sample includes 130,000 to 150,000 clones, about nine tenths of them seen just once. A remark on this clone: Its antigen is not known.

Study findings and constraints: Cytomegalovirus association was listed for 164 TCR beta chains.

CDR3 size: 15 residues. CDR1 is MNHEY, CDR2 SMNVEV, per germline (reference sequence). V was pared by 6 bases and J by 6 bases, with 19 bases between. J is TRBJ2-3 and V is TRBV27; a weak D match, TRBD1 (6 bases). The TCR sequence derives from a man aged 18 to 35 in good health and CMV-seropositive. Sequencing input: PBMCs. CDR3 bases: TGTGCCAGCAGCCGCAATCCTACAGGGTTGGATACGCAGTATTTT. This translates into CASSRNPTGLDTQYF.